These 5 T cell receptor beta chains share one sample of origin, sequenced in a study of T-cell memory formation after mild COVID-19. MiXCR, run by TCRdb on the 5' RACE reads, gives a single entry per CDR3 protein. The sample comprises about 500,000 distinct CDR3 sequences, just over 20% of which are singletons, and approximately 13% rests with the top ten. Sequencing input: PBMCs or a T cell subset sorted from them (not recorded which). Receptors originate from an adult woman who had mild COVID-19 (a few samples of this study predate the infection). Cell type and time point are not known.

DNA of the CDR3: TGTGCCAGCAGCCGTAGGACTAGCGGAGAGGGGAATGAGCAGTTCTTC. Protein: CASSRRTSGEGNEQFF. The genes are TRBV7-9 and TRBJ2-1; 10 nucleotides line up with TRBD2. This CDR3 is built from 16 residues. In germline, CDR1 is SEHNR, CDR2 FQNEAQ (reference sequence). Losses at the gene ends were 5 bases for V and 7 bases for J; bases not matched to a gene: 11. The whole variable domain, remainder taken from reference TRBV7-9 and TRBJ2-1, is DTGVSQNPRHKITKRGQNVTFRCDPISEHNRLYWYRQTLGQGPEFLTYFQNEAQLEKSRLLSDRFSAERPKGSFSTLEIQRTEQGDSAMYLCASSRRTSGEGNEQFFGPGTRLTVL.

This clonotype was seen a handful of times. This rearrangement joins TRBV7-8 to TRBJ2-1, with D possibly being TRBD1 (5 bases). CDR1 is SGHVS, CDR2 FQNEAQ, per germline. Deletions cut 5 bases from V and 0 bases from J, with 17 bases between. The CDR3 spans 17 residues. CDR3 sequence: CASSPLFKGDSYNEQFF. CDR3 coding DNA: TGTGCCAGCAGCCCCCTATTCAAAGGGGACTCCTACAATGAGCAGTTCTTC.

This chain uses TRBV9 with TRBJ1-3, with a weak D call TRBD1 (6 bases). CDR3 length: 17 amino acids. The ends were cut back, 3 bases at V and 2 bases at J, with 18 bases in the middle. The germline CDR1 and CDR2 sequences are SGDLS and YYNGEE. The CDR3 bases are TGTGCCAGCAGCGGCGACGGGCAGGGGTGGCCTGGAAACACCATATATTTT. It yields the protein CASSGDGQGWPGNTIYF.

The chain uses TRBV7-2 and TRBJ2-2; 9 bases match TRBD2. Germline-derived CDR1 and CDR2 are SGHTA and FQGNSA. This CDR3 is 18 amino acids long. The junction had 10 bases not matched to a gene; V was cut back by 5 bases and J by 0 bases. Written as DNA, the CDR3 is TGTGCCAGCAGCCCCACGTGGCTAGCGGGAACGAACACCGGGGAGCTGTTTTTT. It is translated as CASSPTWLAGTNTGELFF.

This sequence joins TRBV29-1 and TRBJ2-3; D call uncertain. The V gene's germline CDR1 is SQVTM and CDR2 ANQGSEA. V shed 7 bases and J shed 5 bases, with 19 bases lying between them. The CDR3 consists of 14 residues. The CDR3 nucleotides read TGCAGCGCTGAGATCGGGCAAAGCGAAGATACGCAGTATTTT. Protein product: CSAEIGQSEDTQYF.